One sample yielded the 9 T cell receptor beta chains listed below, sequenced in a study of T cells in localized non-small cell lung cancer. Clones were read by immunoSEQ multiplex PCR, and TCRdb kept only the in-frame ones, dropping some. The profile covers 30,000 to 45,000 clones, with around 90% appearing a single time and roughly 6.9% taken by the ten largest. The sample in question was peripheral blood, obtained before any cancer treatment. The receptors come from a female donor of 60 years or more with stage I lung adenocarcinoma.

The chain joins TRBV6-1 to TRBJ1-5, with 11 bases identical to TRBD1. The germline CDR1 and CDR2 sequences are MNHNS and SASEGT. J was trimmed by 6 bases and V by 4 bases; bases with no gene match: 8. The CDR3 runs to 16 residues. The CDR3 region has the DNA TGTGCCAGCAGTGCCGGACAGGGGGCAAGGGGTCAGCCCCAGCATTTT. Translation gives CASSAGQGARGQPQHF.

The chain employs TRBV7-3 and TRBJ2-3; D unresolved. There are 14 residues in the CDR3. V gave up 2 bases and J gave up 4 bases, with 10 bases separating them. Germline-derived CDR1 and CDR2 are SGHTA and FQGTGA. The CDR3 DNA follows: TGTGCCAGCAGCTTAGGATTTAACCCAGATACGCAGTATTTT. Its protein is CASSLGFNPDTQYF.

The gene calls are TRBV4-1 and TRBJ2-3; D uncertain. The V and J ends lost 4 bases and 3 bases respectively, with 11 bases between them. The germline V gene encodes CDR1 MGHRA and CDR2 YSYEKL. This CDR3 region has 14 residues. The CDR3 DNA follows: TGCGCCAGCAGCCTACGGACCCCGACAGATACGCAGTATTTT. It is translated as CASSLRTPTDTQYF.

Regarding this clone: Sequence at one end of the junction differs from germline and may be a read error. The rearrangement links TRBV7-2 to TRBJ2-3; 8 bases map to TRBD2. Germline V gene lookup returns CDR1 SGHTA and CDR2 FQGNSA. This CDR3 contains 13 residues. DNA for the CDR3: TGTGCCAGCAGCCGCTGGTGGGCGGGGGGACTTACGTTT. Translating it yields CASSRWWAGGLTF. Variable domain in full (rest from reference TRBV7-2 and TRBJ2-3): GAGVSQSPSNKVTEKGKDVELRCDPISGHTALYWYRQSLGQGLEFLIYFQGNSAPDKSGLPSDRFSAERTGGSVSTLTIQRTQQEDSAVYLCASSRWWAGGLTFGPGTRLTVL.

The CDR3 loop is CASSQETRGNEQFF. DNA of the CDR3: TGTGCCAGCAGCCAAGAGACTAGAGGCAATGAGCAGTTCTTC. The chain employs TRBV9 and TRBJ2-1; a possible D gene is TRBD2 (6 bases). The V gene's germline CDR1 is SGDLS and CDR2 YYNGEE. Trimming removed 4 bases from V and 6 bases from J, with 14 bases in between. CDR3 length: 14 amino acids.

The rearrangement uses TRBV6-6 and TRBJ1-1, with 7 positions matching TRBD1. Trimming at V came to 0 bases and at J to 10 bases, leaving 5 bases not matched to a gene. Germline V lookup: CDR1 MNHNY, CDR2 SVGAGI (reference sequence). This CDR3 spans 13 amino acids. CDR3 region: CASSYSNQGGAFF. CDR3 nucleotides: TGTGCCAGCAGTTACTCGAATCAGGGGGGAGCTTTCTTT.

The rearrangement joins TRBV5-1 to TRBJ2-5; 10 positions match TRBD1. V was pared by 4 bases and J by 5 bases, with 8 bases of the junction left unmatched. CDR1 SGHRS and CDR2 YFSETQ come from the germline V gene. The CDR3 covers 15 residues. The DNA for the CDR3 is TGCGCCAGCAGCCCTGGACAGGGGGGTGGGGAGACCCAGTACTTC. Translating it yields CASSPGQGGGETQYF. Full variable domain (missing parts from reference TRBV5-1 and TRBJ2-5): KAGVTQTPRYLIKTRGQQVTLSCSPISGHRSVSWYQQTPGQGLQFLFEYFSETQRNKGNFPGRFSGRQFSNSRSEMNVSTLELGDSALYLCASSPGQGGGETQYFGPGTRLLVL.

The CDR3 DNA reads as TGCAGCGTTCGAGGGAACGGGGAGCTGTTTTTT. As protein: CSVRGNGELFF. The chain joins TRBV29-1 to TRBJ2-2, with D perhaps TRBD2 (5 bases). V gave up 5 bases and J gave up 7 bases, with 8 bases separating them. Germline assignment: CDR1 SQVTM and CDR2 ANQGSEA. The CDR3 contains 11 residues.

This clone was picked up one time. This rearrangement joins TRBV5-4 to TRBJ2-7, with 7 bases identical to TRBD2. CDR1 SGHNT and CDR2 YYREEE come from the germline V gene (reference sequence). The CDR3 has 14 amino acids. Trimming took 4 bases from V and 2 from J; bases not matched to a gene: 6. The CDR3 DNA sequence: TGTGCCAGCAGCCCCTGGGGGGGTACCTACGAGCAGTACTTC. Its protein is CASSPWGGTYEQYF.